This entry describes one T cell receptor beta chain. CDR3 size: 15 residues. The V and J ends lost 7 bases and 4 bases, in that order; junction bases with no gene match: 12. CDR1 SNHLY and CDR2 FYNNEI come from the germline V gene. It was with 60 Vbeta and 13 Jbeta primers that the PCR ran. The data were produced by immunoSEQ multiplex PCR, yet TCRdb's version contains in-frame clones alone and is incomplete. In the table there are about 180,000 clones, 75% to 85% of which are singletons. This entry comes from a study of cytomegalovirus exposure and HLA in healthy donors. This TCR was recovered from a girl aged 2-10 years in good health and CMV-seropositive. This chain uses TRBV2 with TRBJ2-5; TRBD2 agrees at 7 bases. The sequenced material came from PBMCs. In DNA form, the CDR3 reads TGTGCCAGCAAGTACGGCGGGAGATCGGGAGAGACCCAGTACTTC. It codes for CASKYGGRSGETQYF.